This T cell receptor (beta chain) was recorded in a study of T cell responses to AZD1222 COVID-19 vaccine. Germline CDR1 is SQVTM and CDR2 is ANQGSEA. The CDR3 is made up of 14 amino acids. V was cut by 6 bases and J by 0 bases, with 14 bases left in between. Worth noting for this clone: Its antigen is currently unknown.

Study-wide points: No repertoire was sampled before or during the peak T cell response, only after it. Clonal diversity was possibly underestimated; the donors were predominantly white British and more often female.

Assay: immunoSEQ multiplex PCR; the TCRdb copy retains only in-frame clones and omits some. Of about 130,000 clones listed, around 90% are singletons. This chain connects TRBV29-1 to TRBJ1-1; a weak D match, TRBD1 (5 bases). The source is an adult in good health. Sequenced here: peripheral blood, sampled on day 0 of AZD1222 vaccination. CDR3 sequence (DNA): TGCAGCGTCCAAAAACAGGATTTGAACACTGAAGCTTTCTTT. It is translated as CSVQKQDLNTEAFF.